The 2 T cell receptor beta chains below were found in one sample sequenced in a study of cytomegalovirus exposure and HLA in healthy donors. Profiled with immunoSEQ multiplex PCR; TCRdb holds only in-frame clones, not every one. The data contain 200,000 to 250,000 clones, 87% of them seen just once; the ten biggest clones take up about 2%. The sample comprised PBMCs. These receptors were obtained from a woman aged 18-29 years in good health and CMV-seropositive.

This clone has only one observation. The chain uses TRBV2 and TRBJ2-1, with 8 bases fitting TRBD2. CDR1 SNHLY and CDR2 FYNNEI come from the germline V gene. The CDR3 loop spans 15 amino acids. Trimming cost V 6 bases and J 3 bases; bases outside gene matches: 7. In DNA form, the CDR3 reads TGTGCCAGCAGGGTTCAGCGGGAGTACTACAATGAGCAGTTCTTC. This codes for CASRVQREYYNEQFF.

This chain joins TRBV27 and TRBJ2-7; tentatively, D is TRBD1 (7 bases). The CDR3 sequence is 18 residues long. The V end lost 6 bases, the J end lost 2 bases, and 26 bases lay between the germline ends. Germline lookup yields CDR1 MNHEY and CDR2 SMNVEV (reference sequence). The CDR3 DNA reads TGTGCCAGCAGCCCCCAGGGGGGTATGGGGGCGGTTGCCTACGAGCAGTACTTC. Protein product: CASSPQGGMGAVAYEQYF.